The 23 T cell receptor beta chains in this list originate from one sample, sequenced in a study of CXCR3-negative and CXCR3-positive naive CD8 T cells. Study-wide results and limits: More hydrophobic TRB CDR3s occurred in CXCR3-positive than in CXCR3-negative naive cells.

Their recognized antigens are unknown. Libraries of TRB cDNA were made by 5' RACE and carried UMIs. TCRdb reanalyzed the 5' RACE reads and collapses them to one entry per CDR3 protein, without DNA. The sample totals 60,000 to 65,000 distinct CDR3 sequences; its top ten clones hold around 5%. Sequenced material: naive CXCR3+ CD8+ T cells from blood. Subset denoted: CD45RO-CCR7+CD27+CD95- naive CD8+ T cells expressing CXCR3 (TNR3+). The receptors here all came from a human donor in good health. Some clones in this sample may be carry-over from other donors' samples.

V is TRBV29-1 and J is TRBJ2-1; TCRdb proposes TRBD2, but this gene call is untestable without DNA. CDR3 length: 14 residues. Germline CDR1 is SQVTM and CDR2 is ANQGSEA. The chain's CDR3 is CSAILAGGPNEQFF.

The CDR3 protein is CASSFPDLAGENTGELFF. This chain uses TRBV28 with TRBJ2-2; TCRdb designates TRBD2, a call that cannot be tested without DNA. Per germline, CDR1 MDHEN and CDR2 SYDVKM. The CDR3 runs to 18 residues.

The CDR3 is CASSRDRGETQYF. The chain carries TRBV6-4 and TRBJ2-5; the TCRdb call, TRBD1, lacks DNA for checking. CDR1 MRHNA and CDR2 SNTAGT come from the germline V gene. The CDR3 is 13 residues long.

The chain recombines TRBV20-1 with TRBJ1-2; TCRdb gives TRBD1 as the D gene, but with no DNA this cannot be confirmed. This CDR3 is 16 amino acids long. Germline V gene lookup returns CDR1 DFQATT and CDR2 SNEGSKA (reference sequence). This chain's CDR3 is CSASRGQVKRGHGYTF.

The rearrangement joins TRBV6-5 to TRBJ1-1. The length of the CDR3 is 14 residues. Germline assignment: CDR1 MNHEY and CDR2 SVGAGI. CDR3 region: CASSTLYAATEAFF.

This sequence joins TRBV20-1 and TRBJ2-5; TCRdb's D gene call, TRBD2, goes unchecked for lack of DNA. The CDR3 covers 15 residues. CDR1 and CDR2 from the germline V gene are DFQATT and SNEGSKA (reference sequence). The CDR3: CSARDRLAGASPQYF.

CDR3: CSVEFPGATYEQYF. The chain recombines TRBV29-1 with TRBJ2-7; no DNA is available, so the TRBD1 call from TCRdb remains unchecked. The CDR3 is 14 residues long. Germline CDR1 reads SQVTM; CDR2 reads ANQGSEA.

The genes are TRBV20-1 and TRBJ2-5; checking the TCRdb D call of TRBD1 is not possible without DNA. The CDR3 is made up of 13 amino acids. Germline V gene data show CDR1 as DFQATT and CDR2 as SNEGSKA (reference sequence). This CDR3 reads CSAVTENQETQYF.

The chain carries TRBV7-6 and TRBJ2-1; absent DNA, TCRdb's TRBD1 call cannot be checked. The CDR3 totals 14 residues. CDR1 is SGHVS and CDR2 is FNYEAQ in the germline V gene. CDR3: CASSSGGVYNEQFF.

This chain links TRBV7-2 with TRBJ1-5. The CDR3 consists of 14 residues. Germline CDR1 is SGHTA and CDR2 is FQGNSA. CDR3 sequence reads: CASSPEVSHQPQHF.

The CDR3 is CASSLTRGTEAFF. The chain carries TRBV7-8 and TRBJ1-1. CDR1 and CDR2 (germline): SGHVS, FQNEAQ. The CDR3 sequence is 13 residues long.

The genes are TRBV12-3 or TRBV12-4 and TRBJ2-2; TCRdb's D call of TRBD2 is untestable without DNA. The length of the CDR3 is 15 residues. The CDR3 protein is CASSSGGQAAGELFF.

The rearrangement joins TRBV5-6 to TRBJ2-2; the D gene TCRdb calls, TRBD2, cannot be checked with no DNA. The CDR3 is made up of 14 amino acids. Germline CDR1 and CDR2: SGHDT and YYEEEE. CDR3 protein: CASSLGGWTGELFF.

The rearrangement uses TRBV20-1 and TRBJ2-7. The germline gives CDR1 DFQATT, CDR2 SNEGSKA (reference sequence). This CDR3 has 13 residues. CDR3 region: CSARDLSGYEQYF.

This chain connects TRBV29-1 to TRBJ2-5; TCRdb's D gene call, TRBD1, goes unchecked for lack of DNA. The CDR3 covers 17 residues. Germline V gene data show CDR1 as SQVTM and CDR2 as ANQGSEA. The CDR3 sequence: CSVDTLRGSTYQETQYF. The variable domain in full, completed from reference TRBV29-1 and TRBJ2-5, reads SAVISQKPSRDICQRGTSLTIQCQVDSQVTMMFWYRQQPGQSLTLIATANQGSEATYESGFVIDKFPISRPNLTFSTLTVSNMSPEDSSIYLCSVDTLRGSTYQETQYFGPGTRLLVL.

This chain links TRBV4-3 with TRBJ2-6. The CDR3 covers 16 residues. Germline assignment: CDR1 LGHNA and CDR2 YSLEER. The CDR3 loop is CASSQEIGSGANVQTF.

This chain connects TRBV12-3 or TRBV12-4 to TRBJ2-5; TCRdb proposes TRBD2, but this gene call is untestable without DNA. CDR3 size: 11 residues. CDR3 loop: CASAAGETQYF.

V is TRBV6-6 and J is TRBJ2-1; absent DNA, TCRdb's TRBD1 call cannot be checked. The CDR3 covers 14 residues. Germline values: CDR1 MNHNY, CDR2 SVGAGI (reference sequence). The CDR3 protein is CASSYVGDMDEQFF.

The chain couples TRBV20-1 to TRBJ2-2. This CDR3 has 15 amino acids. Germline V gene lookup returns CDR1 DFQATT and CDR2 SNEGSKA (reference sequence). The chain's CDR3 is CSARDQARSTGELFF.

V is TRBV29-1 and J is TRBJ2-5. CDR1 is SQVTM and CDR2 is ANQGSEA in the germline V gene. The CDR3 has 12 amino acids. CDR3 amino acids: CSVVPDQETQYF.

The chain carries TRBV29-1 and TRBJ2-7; TCRdb selects TRBD2, and the lack of DNA leaves this call unchecked. This CDR3 is built from 15 residues. CDR1 and CDR2 from the germline V gene are SQVTM and ANQGSEA. This CDR3 reads CSVVTSGVKSYEQYF.

The rearrangement uses TRBV11-2 and TRBJ2-5; as DNA is missing, the TRBD1 call by TCRdb cannot be tested. CDR1 is SGHAT, CDR2 FQNNGV, per germline. CDR3 size: 15 residues. The CDR3 sequence: CASSQGLRGQETQYF.

The chain couples TRBV5-5 to TRBJ2-5; checking the TCRdb D call of TRBD1 is not possible without DNA. CDR1 is SGHKS and CDR2 is YYEKEE in the germline V gene (reference sequence). The CDR3 sequence is 16 residues long. The CDR3 spells CASSLPETRDMETQYF.